One and the same sample provided the 9 T cell receptor beta chains below, sequenced in a study of blood T cell repertoires in COVID-19 (dated by TCRdb to the early 2020s). Preparation of the library involved the immunoSEQ multiplex PCR assay. Not all clones reach the TCRdb copy of this immuneACCESS table, which keeps in-frame sequences only. Checked studies attribute under half of the gap to unresolved V genes and leave the rest unexplained. For this sample the table gives approximately 200,000 clones, of which just under 85% were detected only once. Clones ranked in the top ten supply 6% to 8% of the sample. Material: peripheral blood. These TCRs come from a human donor with acute or convalescent COVID-19. The donor label of this sample is uncertain.

The rearrangement joins TRBV24-1 to TRBJ2-1; TRBD2 matches at 7 bases. Looked up from germline, CDR1 is KGHDR and CDR2 is SFDVKD. The CDR3 runs to 16 residues. The V gene end was trimmed by 2 bases and the J gene end by 8 bases; junction bases not matched to a gene: 11. The CDR3 loop reads CATSDSRAGAVHEQFF. DNA for the CDR3: TGTGCCACCAGTGATTCGAGGGCGGGAGCGGTTCATGAGCAGTTCTTC.

The rearrangement uses TRBV18 and TRBJ2-2; D unresolved. Trimming left V 3 bases short and J 2 bases short, with 7 bases between. The V gene's germline CDR1 is KGHSH and CDR2 LQKENI. The CDR3 contains 14 residues. DNA for the CDR3: TGTGCCAGCTCACCGGGCCTTAACACCGGGGAGCTGTTTTTT. Protein product: CASSPGLNTGELFF.

This clone was detected only a few times. The V gene is TRBV4-2, the J gene TRBJ2-7; tentative D call: TRBD2 (6 bases). The V and J ends lost 0 bases and 3 bases respectively, with 12 bases between them. Looked up from germline, CDR1 is LGHNA and CDR2 is YNFKEQ. CDR3 size: 15 residues. CDR3 loop: CASSQDLSGSYEQYF. For the CDR3, the DNA is TGTGCCAGCAGCCAAGACCTTAGCGGCAGCTACGAGCAGTACTTC.

The chain joins TRBV6-2 or TRBV6-3 to TRBJ2-7; TRBD1 agrees at 9 bases. The CDR3 covers 17 residues. Germline CDR1 and CDR2: MNHEY and SVGEGT. Losses at the gene ends were 2 bases for V and 5 bases for J; bases not matched to a gene: 13. This CDR3 reads CASSYTLSGTGTHEQYF. For the CDR3, the DNA is TGTGCCAGCAGTTACACGCTCTCCGGGACAGGGACACACGAGCAGTACTTC.

This clone was seen only a few times. The genes are TRBV3-1 (or the pseudogene TRBV3-2) and TRBJ1-4, with 7 nucleotides matching TRBD1. Trimming removed 3 bases from V and 7 bases from J; junction bases left unmatched: 5. In germline, CDR1 is LGHDT, CDR2 YNNKEL (reference sequence). CDR3 length: 14 residues. CDR3 amino acids: CASSHRGGGEKLFF. CDR3 DNA sequence: TGTGCCAGCAGCCATCGAGGGGGCGGTGAAAAACTGTTTTTT.

The V call is TRBV7-6, the J call TRBJ1-6; tentative D call: TRBD1 (5 bases). The V and J ends lost 1 base and 9 bases respectively, with 13 bases between them. CDR3 length equals 15 residues. Germline assignment: CDR1 SGHVS and CDR2 FNYEAQ. The CDR3 DNA is TGTGCCAGCAGCTTAGTTGATACCGGGGGTTCACCCCTCCACTTT. Translation: CASSLVDTGGSPLHF.

This sequence joins TRBV6-6 and TRBJ1-1; tentative D call: TRBD1 (6 bases). CDR3 length: 15 amino acids. The germline V gene encodes CDR1 MNHNY and CDR2 SVGAGI (reference sequence). Deletions cut 2 bases from V and 1 base from J, with 11 bases between. The CDR3 coding sequence is TGTGCCAGCAGTTACGGGGGGGCGCAGAACACTGAAGCTTTCTTT. Residues: CASSYGGAQNTEAFF.

This clone was seen only a few times. V is TRBV5-1 and J is TRBJ2-4; D is possibly TRBD2 (6 bases). V gave up 0 bases and J gave up 10 bases, with 14 bases separating them. Germline values: CDR1 SGHRS, CDR2 YFSETQ. This CDR3 comprises 14 residues. The CDR3 DNA is TGCGCCAGCAGCTTGGGGGGACTGTCGGAAATTCAGTACTTC. It translates to CASSLGGLSEIQYF.

The chain joins TRBV30 to TRBJ2-3, with a possible D match to TRBD2 (5 bases). CDR1 and CDR2 (germline): GTSNPN, SVGIG (reference sequence). CDR3 length: 14 amino acids. Trimming removed 0 bases at V and 2 bases at J, with 9 bases between. CDR3 nucleotides: TGTGCCTGGAGTGTAGCGGCCACCACAGATACGCAGTATTTT. It encodes CAWSVAATTDTQYF.